Presented here are 20 T cell receptor beta chains from one specimen sequenced in a study of T cell responses to AZD1222 COVID-19 vaccine. Sequencing was performed with immunoSEQ multiplex PCR; in TCRdb, only in-frame clones are kept and a portion is missing. The top ten clones hold around 9.6% of a sample with about 120,000 clones, 88% of them seen once. Specimen: peripheral blood, collected on day 0 of AZD1222 vaccination. The origin of the receptors is an adult in good health.

The genes are TRBV19 and TRBJ1-2; D not certain. This CDR3 region has 16 residues. Germline CDR1 LNHDA, CDR2 SQIVND (reference sequence). V lost 5 bases and J 2 bases, leaving 18 bases between the germline ends. CDR3 amino acids: CASSAYSMGKNYGYTF. For the CDR3, the DNA is TGTGCCAGTAGTGCCTACTCGATGGGGAAGAACTATGGCTACACCTTC. The full variable domain, its missing parts supplied by reference TRBV19 and TRBJ1-2, is DGGITQSPKYLFRKEGQNVTLSCEQNLNHDAMYWYRQDPGQGLRLIYYSQIVNDFQKGDIAEGYSVSREKKESFPLTVTSAQKNPTAFYLCASSAYSMGKNYGYTFGSGTRLTVV.

This clone is termed medium-sized (0.01 to 0.1%). The gene calls are TRBV21-1 and TRBJ1-5; the table assigns TRBD1, which was not confirmed against the DNA. TRBV21-1 is listed as a pseudogene. The CDR3 totals 20 residues. Written as DNA, the CDR3 is TGTGCCAGCAGCATCCGGGGACAGGGGAGGGGTATGGATAGCAATCAGCCCCAGCATTTT. Protein sequence: CASSIRGQGRGMDSNQPQHF.

The genes are TRBV29-1 and TRBJ1-1, with D tentatively TRBD1 (5 bases). The CDR3 has 14 amino acids. V was trimmed by 7 bases and J by 5 bases, leaving 20 bases between them. Per germline, CDR1 SQVTM and CDR2 ANQGSEA. This chain's CDR3 is CSARPRGSFTEAFF. The CDR3 DNA sequence: TGCAGCGCCCGCCCCCGGGGGTCTTTTACTGAAGCTTTCTTT.

The sample holds a few counts of this clone. The chain combines TRBV24-1 with TRBJ2-7, with D maybe TRBD1 (6 bases). V was trimmed by 3 bases and J by 4 bases, leaving 18 bases between them. Germline V CDR1 and CDR2: KGHDR, SFDVKD. This CDR3 spans 16 amino acids. This CDR3 is CATSDATPGHKYEQYF. In DNA, the CDR3 is TGTGCCACCAGTGATGCCACCCCGGGACACAAATACGAGCAGTACTTC.

The chain recombines TRBV21-1 with TRBJ2-1. TRBV21-1 is shown as a pseudogene. This CDR3 spans 15 amino acids. The CDR3 loop is CASSGGPFNYREQFF. Here the CDR3 DNA reads TGTGCCAGCAGCGGGGGACCCTTTAACTATAGAGAGCAGTTCTTC.

The chain links TRBV5-1 to TRBJ2-1, with D perhaps TRBD1 (5 bases). Germline assignment: CDR1 SGHRS and CDR2 YFSETQ. The V and J ends lost 1 base and 2 bases respectively, with 10 bases between them. The CDR3 spans 15 residues. The CDR3 DNA sequence: TGCGCCAGCAGCTTGATCCAGGGTACCTACAATGAGCAGTTCTTC. It specifies CASSLIQGTYNEQFF.

The rearrangement joins TRBV19 to TRBJ2-1; 14 bases map to TRBD2. This CDR3 contains 15 residues. V was clipped by 6 bases and J by 9 bases; unmatched bases: 7. The V gene's germline CDR1 is LNHDA and CDR2 SQIVND (reference sequence). Here the CDR3 DNA reads TGTGCCAGTAGAGAGACTAGCGGGAGGGCCAGTGAGCAGTTCTTC. The encoded protein is CASRETSGRASEQFF.

The chain couples TRBV7-2 to TRBJ2-1, with D unclear. Trimming removed 1 base at V and 7 bases at J, with 11 bases between. Germline-derived CDR1 and CDR2 are SGHTA and FQGNSA. The CDR3 sequence is 14 residues long. CDR3 sequence reads: CASSLETVLNEQFF. DNA for the CDR3: TGTGCCAGCAGCTTAGAAACAGTGTTGAATGAGCAGTTCTTC.

The rearrangement uses TRBV18 and TRBJ2-7, with 9 bases matching TRBD1. This CDR3 is built from 13 residues. Unmatched junction bases numbered 4, after V lost 6 bases and J lost 4 bases. CDR1 and CDR2 from the germline V gene are KGHSH and LQKENI. CDR3 sequence (DNA): TGTGCCAGCTCCGGACAGGGGAGGTACGAGCAGTACTTC. This encodes CASSGQGRYEQYF.

This clone appeared a single time. The V and J genes are TRBV25-1 and TRBJ2-3, with 7 nucleotides matching TRBD1. Germline V CDR1 and CDR2: MGHDK, SYGVNS. J was trimmed by 6 bases and V by 2 bases; bases with no gene match: 5. The CDR3 totals 14 residues. CDR3 sequence reads: CASSETTGSDTQYF. CDR3 nucleotide sequence: TGTGCCAGCAGTGAAACGACAGGGTCCGATACGCAGTATTTT.

This rearrangement joins TRBV15 to TRBJ1-2; the D gene is possibly TRBD1 (6 bases). The CDR3 covers 14 residues. With 1 base removed from V and 4 bases from J, the gap between germline ends came to 10 bases. Germline values: CDR1 LNHNV, CDR2 YYDKDF (reference sequence). The CDR3 nucleotides are TGTGCCACCAGCAGAGCTGGACAGAGCTATGGCTACACCTTC. Translation gives CATSRAGQSYGYTF. The full variable domain, its missing parts supplied by reference TRBV15 and TRBJ1-2, is DAMVIQNPRYQVTQFGKPVTLSCSQTLNHNVMYWYQQKSSQAPKLLFHYYDKDFNNEADTPDNFQSRRPNTSFCFLDIRSPGLGDTAMYLCATSRAGQSYGYTFGSGTRLTVV.

This clone is a singleton in its sample. This CDR3 reads CASRTAAQGSSGGEQYF. The DNA for the CDR3 is TGTGCCAGCAGAACGGCGGCCCAGGGAAGCTCTGGGGGTGAGCAGTACTTC. The V and J genes are TRBV5-5 and TRBJ2-7; D might be TRBD1 or TRBD2, each matching 5 bases. Trimming shortened V by 5 bases and J by 7 bases, and 28 bases separated the two germline ends. Per the germline V gene, CDR1 is SGHKS and CDR2 is YYEKEE (reference sequence). This CDR3 is built from 17 residues. The whole variable domain, remainder taken from reference TRBV5-5 and TRBJ2-7, is DAGVTQSPTHLIKTRGQQVTLRCSPISGHKSVSWYQQVLGQGPQFIFQYYEKEERGRGNFPDRFSARQFPNYSSELNVNALLLGDSALYLCASRTAAQGSSGGEQYFGPGTRLTVT.

The CDR3, as DNA: TGCGCCAGCAGCTCTTGGAGCGGGAGTGAGCAGTTCTTC. It codes for CASSSWSGSEQFF. This chain joins TRBV4-3 and TRBJ2-1; 8 bases are a match to TRBD2. This CDR3 region has 13 residues. After removal of 5 bases from V and 9 bases from J, the junction contained 6 bases not matched to a gene. CDR1 is LGHNA, CDR2 YSLEER, per germline.

The chain couples TRBV7-7 to TRBJ2-5; 8 bases map to TRBD1. J gave up 5 bases and V 5 bases, and 13 bases lay outside the gene matches. The CDR3 length is 16 residues. Per germline, CDR1 SSHAT and CDR2 FNYEAQ (reference sequence). The CDR3 DNA follows: TGTGCCAGCAGCCCAGCGATATCAGGGGGCGCGGAGACCCAGTACTTC. This translates into CASSPAISGGAETQYF.

The gene calls are TRBV19 and TRBJ2-5; D is possibly TRBD1 or TRBD2 (5 bases each). Per germline, CDR1 LNHDA and CDR2 SQIVND (reference sequence). This CDR3 contains 14 residues. V shed 4 bases and J shed 5 bases, with 14 bases lying between them. The CDR3 reads CASSTRGRVETQYF. The CDR3 nucleotides read TGTGCCAGTAGTACGAGGGGCCGGGTGGAGACCCAGTACTTC.

Notes on this clone: The sample carries other DNA sequences with the same CDR3. The genes are TRBV5-4 and TRBJ2-5; 9 nucleotides align to TRBD1. The CDR3 consists of 14 residues. The junction had 4 bases not matched to a gene; V was cut back by 2 bases and J by 5 bases. CDR1 is SGHNT and CDR2 is YYREEE in the germline V gene (reference sequence). This CDR3 is CASSLQGAGETQYF. The DNA for the CDR3 is TGTGCCAGCAGCTTACAGGGGGCCGGGGAGACCCAGTACTTC.

CDR3 DNA: TGTGCCAGCAGCGTAAACGGGGACAGCTTCTACAATGAGCAGTTCTTC. Protein: CASSVNGDSFYNEQFF. The chain has TRBV7-8 and TRBJ2-1, with 7 bases fitting TRBD1. Germline CDR1 SGHVS, CDR2 FQNEAQ. Unmatched junction bases numbered 10, after V lost 5 bases and J lost 3 bases. This CDR3 region has 16 residues.

The chain links TRBV5-5 to TRBJ1-2, with 10 nucleotides matching TRBD1. CDR1 is SGHKS, CDR2 YYEKEE, per germline (reference sequence). The CDR3 length is 14 residues. V trimming: 4 bases; J trimming: 7 bases; junction bases outside the gene matches: 7. CDR3 DNA sequence: TGTGCCAGCAGCCGAAGACAGGGGGCGGGTGGCTACACCTTC. Protein: CASSRRQGAGGYTF. Looking up the rest from reference TRBV5-5 and TRBJ1-2 gives the full variable domain: DAGVTQSPTHLIKTRGQQVTLRCSPISGHKSVSWYQQVLGQGPQFIFQYYEKEERGRGNFPDRFSARQFPNYSSELNVNALLLGDSALYLCASSRRQGAGGYTFGSGTRLTVV.

This chain uses TRBV15 with TRBJ1-2; D is perhaps TRBD1 (6 bases). The CDR3 is 13 residues long. CDR1 and CDR2 (germline): LNHNV, YYDKDF (reference sequence). The V gene lost 0 bases and the J gene lost 7 bases, with 9 bases spanning the gap. The CDR3 sequence is CATSRDGGPGYTF. The CDR3 bases are TGTGCCACCAGCAGAGATGGGGGCCCTGGCTACACCTTC.

This clone was detected only once. The chain has TRBV6-6 and TRBJ1-4; D perhaps matches TRBD1 (5 bases). Trimming took 0 bases from V and 3 from J, leaving 11 bases between them. This CDR3 is 16 amino acids long. Germline assignment: CDR1 MNHNY and CDR2 SVGAGI (reference sequence). The chain's CDR3 is CASSYSPGAANEKLFF. CDR3 nucleotide sequence: TGTGCCAGCAGTTACTCCCCCGGGGCCGCTAATGAAAAACTGTTTTTT.